The 28 T cell receptor beta chains presented below share a single source sample, sequenced in a study of blood T cell repertoires in COVID-19. Sequenced by immunoSEQ multiplex PCR; TCRdb stores in-frame clones only, minus some. The sample yields some 200,000 clones, more than 70% seen once. Source material: peripheral blood. The receptors shown here come from a man between 35 and 55 years old with active or convalescent COVID-19.

The chain combines TRBV6-2 or TRBV6-3 with TRBJ2-7, with D possibly matching TRBD1 (5 bases). The CDR3 loop spans 16 amino acids. Germline V gene sequence: CDR1 MNHEY, CDR2 SVGEGT. V was cut by 6 bases and J by 0 bases, with 18 bases left in between. Written as DNA, the CDR3 is TGTGCCAGCAGCCCCCGTCGACAGAGGAGCTCCTACGAGCAGTACTTC. Translating it yields CASSPRRQRSSYEQYF.

The V and J genes are TRBV5-4 and TRBJ1-1, with TRBD1 as a possible D gene (6 bases). With 1 base removed from V and 3 bases from J, the gap between germline ends came to 13 bases. The CDR3 has 15 amino acids. Germline CDR1 reads SGHNT; CDR2 reads YYREEE (reference sequence). CDR3 nucleotide sequence: TGTGCCAGCAGCTTGAGCGTGGGGGCGCACACTGAAGCTTTCTTT. Translated, it gives CASSLSVGAHTEAFF.

This clone appeared once. A much larger clone sits a single nucleotide away, making a read error possible. V usage is TRBV7-9 and J usage is TRBJ1-3; 8 bases are shared with TRBD1. V gave up 0 bases and J gave up 2 bases; unmatched junction bases: 0. The length of the CDR3 is 15 residues. Germline-derived CDR1 and CDR2 are SEHNR and FQNEAQ (reference sequence). The DNA of the CDR3 is TGTGCCAGCAGCTTAGCGACAGGGGCTGGAAACACCATATATTTT. Its protein is CASSLATGAGNTIYF.

The CDR3 sequence: CASSLGREAFF. The CDR3 bases are TGTGCCAGCAGTTTAGGCCGTGAAGCTTTCTTT. The rearrangement uses TRBV28 and TRBJ1-1, with D unresolved. The CDR3 has 11 amino acids. Looked up from germline, CDR1 is MDHEN and CDR2 is SYDVKM. V was pared by 2 bases and J by 7 bases, with 5 bases between.

For the CDR3, the DNA is TGTGCCAGCATGGGGGCCAACTATGGCTACACCTTC. It codes for CASMGANYGYTF. V and J are TRBV6-6 and TRBJ1-2, with D possibly being TRBD1 (6 bases). The CDR3 runs to 12 residues. V dropped 7 bases and J dropped 2 bases, with 8 bases sitting between them. CDR1 is MNHNY and CDR2 is SVGAGI in the germline V gene (reference sequence).

V is TRBV6-5 and J is TRBJ2-7, with 9 bases lining up with TRBD2. The V segment lost 7 bases and the J segment 5 bases; nucleotides outside the gene matches: 12. The CDR3 runs 15 residues. Per germline, CDR1 MNHEY and CDR2 SVGAGI. The chain's CDR3 is CASNKATSGRNEQYF. The CDR3 DNA follows: TGTGCCAGCAACAAGGCGACTAGCGGACGGAACGAGCAGTACTTC.

J is TRBJ1-1 and V is TRBV12-3 or TRBV12-4; 8 bases fit TRBD1. The CDR3 consists of 12 residues. The trim removed 6 bases at V and 8 bases at J, leaving 5 bases unmatched. The CDR3 DNA is TGTGCCAGCAGGGTGAACAGGGGGGAAGCTTTCTTT. It is translated as CASRVNRGEAFF.

The chain is built from TRBV6-4 and TRBJ2-2; unclear D gene. The ends were cut back, 6 bases at V and 4 bases at J, with 12 bases in the middle. Germline CDR1 reads MRHNA; CDR2 reads SNTAGT. The CDR3 runs to 14 residues. The CDR3 DNA reads TGTGCCAGCAGCGAGGCCCCTAGCACCGGGGAGCTGTTTTTT. Its translation: CASSEAPSTGELFF.

V is TRBV7-9 and J is TRBJ2-5; 7 nucleotides align to TRBD1. This CDR3 region has 15 residues. The V gene end was trimmed by 6 bases and the J gene end by 4 bases; junction bases not matched to a gene: 11. The germline V gene encodes CDR1 SEHNR and CDR2 FQNEAQ (reference sequence). CDR3 nucleotide sequence: TGTGCCAGCAGGACCCAGGGGGACGAAAGAGAGACCCAGTACTTC. It is translated as CASRTQGDERETQYF.

The V gene is TRBV15, the J gene TRBJ1-4; D unresolved. The germline V gene encodes CDR1 LNHNV and CDR2 YYDKDF (reference sequence). The CDR3 contains 14 residues. The V end was cut by 0 bases, the J end by 8 bases, with 10 bases between. CDR3 protein: CATSRDGRAEKLFF. CDR3 nucleotides: TGTGCCACCAGCAGAGATGGGAGGGCGGAAAAACTGTTTTTT.

V usage is TRBV6-1 and J usage is TRBJ2-3, with a tentative D call TRBD1 (6 bases). Per germline, CDR1 MNHNS and CDR2 SASEGT. The V end was cut by 1 base, the J end by 2 bases, with 16 bases between. There are 17 residues in the CDR3. DNA for the CDR3: TGTGCCAGCAGTGAAGGGGTCTGGGGGCGCGTCACAGATACGCAGTATTTT. Amino acid sequence: CASSEGVWGRVTDTQYF.

V usage is TRBV7-2 and J usage is TRBJ2-4; 7 nucleotides line up with TRBD1. The CDR3 contains 14 residues. V shed 5 bases, J shed 2 bases, and the junction held 3 bases outside the gene matches. Germline CDR1 and CDR2: SGHTA and FQGNSA. CDR3 amino acids: CASSLTGTKNIQYF. The CDR3 bases are TGTGCCAGCAGCCTGACAGGGACCAAAAACATTCAGTACTTC.

This clone was counted a few times. The chain employs TRBV15 and TRBJ2-7, with D possibly being TRBD1 (5 bases). Germline V gene lookup returns CDR1 LNHNV and CDR2 YYDKDF (reference sequence). Deletions cut 2 bases from V and 3 bases from J, with 8 bases between. The CDR3 is made up of 13 amino acids. The CDR3 is CATSRFDSYEQYF. The CDR3 DNA reads as TGTGCCACCAGCAGATTCGACAGCTACGAGCAGTACTTC.

This clone has more than one count but fewer than ten. V usage is TRBV5-6 and J usage is TRBJ2-6; 8 bases fit TRBD1. Germline CDR1 SGHDT, CDR2 YYEEEE. Trimming cost V 0 bases and J 5 bases; bases outside gene matches: 7. CDR3 length equals 17 residues. CDR3 region: CASSLAYQGARANVLTF. The CDR3 coding sequence is TGTGCCAGCAGCTTGGCCTACCAGGGGGCCCGGGCCAACGTCCTGACTTTC.

This clone was detected only once. V is TRBV5-6 and J is TRBJ2-7; TRBD2 matches 11 bases. Germline V gene lookup returns CDR1 SGHDT and CDR2 YYEEEE. This CDR3 contains 14 residues. Trimming cost V 2 bases and J 3 bases; bases outside gene matches: 1. The CDR3 bases are TGTGCCAGCAGCTTAGGGACTAGCGGCTACGAGCAGTACTTC. Translation gives CASSLGTSGYEQYF.

The V call is TRBV11-1, the J call TRBJ1-2; 10 bases are a match to TRBD1. CDR3 length equals 15 residues. With V trimmed by 6 bases and J by 2 bases, 6 bases remained unmatched. CDR1 and CDR2 from the germline V gene are SGHAT and FQDESV (reference sequence). CDR3 DNA sequence: TGTGCCAGCAGACTCGGACAGGGGGGGAACTATGGCTACACCTTC. Protein product: CASRLGQGGNYGYTF.

This chain uses TRBV3-1 (or the pseudogene TRBV3-2) with TRBJ2-7; 10 bases map to TRBD1. CDR1 and CDR2 from the germline V gene are LGHDT and YNNKEL (reference sequence). CDR3 length: 14 amino acids. V trimming: 2 bases; J trimming: 5 bases; junction bases outside the gene matches: 3. CDR3 protein: CASSQLGTGDEQYF. In DNA, the CDR3 is TGTGCCAGCAGCCAACTAGGGACAGGGGACGAGCAGTACTTC.

The chain carries TRBV7-8 and TRBJ2-6; D is possibly TRBD2 (5 bases). The CDR3 has 21 amino acids. The V gene's germline CDR1 is SGHVS and CDR2 FQNEAQ. The V and J ends lost 5 bases and 0 bases respectively, with 26 bases between them. CDR3 amino acids: CASSLAGRGLNEGSGANVLTF. Written as DNA, the CDR3 is TGTGCCAGCAGCCTCGCCGGTCGGGGTCTCAACGAAGGCTCTGGGGCCAACGTCCTGACTTTC.

V is TRBV10-3 and J is TRBJ1-2, with a weak D call TRBD1 (6 bases). The germline gives CDR1 ENHRY, CDR2 SYGVKD. V was cut by 3 bases and J by 1 base, with 9 bases left in between. The CDR3 loop spans 14 amino acids. The CDR3: CAISDSRGNYGYTF. CDR3 DNA: TGTGCCATCAGTGATTCCAGGGGTAACTATGGCTACACCTTC.

This clone was detected only once. V usage is TRBV2 and J usage is TRBJ1-2; 7 nucleotides match TRBD1. Per the germline V gene, CDR1 is SNHLY and CDR2 is FYNNEI. The CDR3 spans 16 residues. Losses at the gene ends were 10 bases for V and 4 bases for J; bases not matched to a gene: 18. The CDR3: CATLPLPPGTVYGYTF. CDR3 in DNA: TGTGCCACCCTCCCCCTCCCCCCTGGGACAGTCTATGGCTACACCTTC.

The CDR3 is CASSPPGNEQYF. Written as DNA, the CDR3 is TGTGCCAGCAGTCCCCCGGGAAACGAGCAGTACTTC. The V and J genes are TRBV12-3 or TRBV12-4 and TRBJ2-7, with D possibly TRBD2 on 5 matching bases. CDR3 length: 12 residues. Trimming stripped 5 bases from V and 5 bases from J, with 10 bases between.

V and J are TRBV28 and TRBJ2-5; possibly TRBD2 for D (6 bases). Trimming removed 2 bases from V and 7 bases from J, with 14 bases in between. The CDR3 runs to 14 residues. CDR1 is MDHEN and CDR2 is SYDVKM in the germline V gene. CDR3 coding DNA: TGTGCCAGCAGTTTAAAGGCCCCGGAGGGGACCCAGTACTTC. Translation gives CASSLKAPEGTQYF. Full variable domain (rest looked up from reference TRBV28 and TRBJ2-5): DVKVTQSSRYLVKRTGEKVFLECVQDMDHENMFWYRQDPGLGLRLIYFSYDVKMKEKGDIPEGYSVSREKKERFSLILESASTNQTSMYLCASSLKAPEGTQYFGPGTRLLVL.

The DNA for the CDR3 is TGTGCCAGCAGCCGAGGGGCATGGGATAGCGGCACCTACGAGCAGTACTTC. This codes for CASSRGAWDSGTYEQYF. The chain carries TRBV6-6 and TRBJ2-7, with a tentative D call TRBD2 (6 bases). This CDR3 is 17 amino acids long. The V gene lost 6 bases and the J gene lost 2 bases, with 23 bases spanning the gap. CDR1 MNHNY and CDR2 SVGAGI come from the germline V gene (reference sequence).

This chain joins TRBV30 and TRBJ2-7, with 10 bases that match TRBD1. Germline values: CDR1 GTSNPN, CDR2 SVGIG (reference sequence). V gave up 0 bases and J gave up 6 bases; unmatched junction bases: 8. CDR3 size: 15 residues. In DNA form, the CDR3 reads TGTGCCTGGAGTGTCTTCGGGACAGGGGTGCGCGAGCAGTACTTC. This codes for CAWSVFGTGVREQYF.

The gene calls are TRBV5-4 and TRBJ2-6, with a weak D call TRBD2 (5 bases). The CDR3 covers 15 residues. V was shortened by 3 bases and J by 7 bases, with 14 bases between the two germline ends. Germline V CDR1 and CDR2: SGHNT, YYREEE (reference sequence). DNA for the CDR3: TGTGCCAGCAGCTGGGATAGCGTTGGTGCCAACGTCCTGACTTTC. Its translation is CASSWDSVGANVLTF.

This clone occurred once. The V call is TRBV3-1 (or the pseudogene TRBV3-2), the J call TRBJ2-3; 7 nucleotides match TRBD2. Trimming cost V 0 bases and J 3 bases; bases outside gene matches: 6. CDR1 and CDR2 (germline): LGHDT, YNNKEL (reference sequence). The CDR3 extends over 16 amino acids. The CDR3 reads CASSQDPSGGTDTQYF. CDR3 coding DNA: TGTGCCAGCAGCCAAGATCCCTCGGGGGGTACAGATACGCAGTATTTT.

CDR3 in DNA: TGTGCCAGCAGCCTGCGGACAGGGGGAACAGATACGCAGTATTTT. Translation gives CASSLRTGGTDTQYF. The gene calls are TRBV14 and TRBJ2-3, with TRBD1 matching over 10 bases. J gave up 3 bases and V 4 bases, and 4 bases lay outside the gene matches. Germline values: CDR1 SGHDN, CDR2 FVKESK. The CDR3 length is 15 residues.

This clone was seen a single time. The chain combines TRBV11-1 with TRBJ1-2; maybe TRBD1 (5 bases). Germline V gene data show CDR1 as SGHAT and CDR2 as FQDESV (reference sequence). V was clipped by 5 bases and J by 8 bases, with 21 bases between them. The CDR3 has 15 residues. As DNA, the CDR3 is TGTGCCAGCAGCCTCGGGGCTGAGGGAGGCAGGGGCTACACCTTC. Its translation is CASSLGAEGGRGYTF.